This is a list of T cell receptor beta chains from one sample in a study of T cell responses to AZD1222 COVID-19 vaccine. Clones were read by immunoSEQ multiplex PCR, and TCRdb kept only the in-frame ones, dropping some. The sample has 150,000 to 200,000 clones; around nine tenths are singletons. The starting material was peripheral blood, obtained on day 0 of AZD1222 vaccination. The receptor set was obtained from an adult in good health. Each CDR3 is given with its conserved first and last residue. D genes are given only for firm matches. Clone size appears in some rows only: once, few, many, or a class for an expanded clone.

D gene	V gene	clone size	J gene	CDR3 protein	CDR3 DNA
TRBD1	TRBV30	few	TRBJ1-6	CAWSRDRSSYNSPLHF	TGTGCCTGGAGTCGGGACAGGAGCTCCTATAATTCACCCCTCCACTTT
TRBD1	TRBV5-1	NA	TRBJ2-1	CASSPWTGFNEQFF	TGCGCCAGCAGCCCGTGGACAGGTTTCAATGAGCAGTTCTTC
NA	TRBV5-1	NA	TRBJ1-1	CASSRSGSQGNEAFF	TGCGCCAGCAGCCGCTCCGGGTCACAGGGTAATGAAGCTTTCTTT
NA	TRBV4-3	NA	TRBJ2-1	CASPWRGPYNEQFF	TGCGCCAGTCCCTGGAGGGGGCCCTACAATGAGCAGTTCTTC
NA	TRBV5-4	few	TRBJ1-1	CASSLGSNTEAFF	TGTGCCAGCAGCTTGGGATCGAACACTGAAGCTTTCTTT
TRBD1	TRBV7-2	NA	TRBJ2-7	CASSSDRAREQYF	TGTGCCAGCAGTTCGGACAGGGCCAGGGAGCAGTACTTC
TRBD1	TRBV19	NA	TRBJ1-1	CASSGWGRGLSEAFF	TGTGCCAGTAGTGGCTGGGGCAGGGGGCTCTCTGAAGCTTTCTTT
TRBD1	TRBV13	NA	TRBJ2-1	CASRGPGQGALEQFF	TGTGCCAGCAGGGGCCCGGGACAGGGGGCGCTTGAGCAGTTCTTC
TRBD1	TRBV7-9	once	TRBJ1-1	CASHGGTGGVNTEAFF	TGTGCCAGCCACGGAGGGACAGGGGGCGTGAACACTGAAGCTTTCTTT
TRBD2	TRBV10-2	NA	TRBJ2-7	CASSPRGSGGTYEQYF	TGCGCCAGCAGCCCTCGGGGGAGCGGGGGAACCTACGAGCAGTACTTC
TRBD1	TRBV28	NA	TRBJ1-1	CASRGQGNYNTEAFF	TGTGCCAGCAGGGGACAGGGGAATTATAACACTGAAGCTTTCTTT
NA	TRBV11-2	NA	TRBJ2-1	CASSLGGLYNEQFF	TGTGCCAGCAGCTTAGGGGGCTTGTACAATGAGCAGTTCTTC
NA	TRBV18	NA	TRBJ2-7	CASSPDSQGYEQYF	TGTGCCAGCTCACCTGACTCACAGGGCTACGAGCAGTACTTC
NA	TRBV5-5	NA	TRBJ1-2	CASSLSDTNYGYTF	TGTGCCAGCAGCCTCAGCGATACTAACTATGGCTACACCTTC
NA	TRBV4-3	NA	TRBJ1-5	CASSQGASGENQPQHF	TGCGCCAGCAGCCAAGGGGCATCAGGGGAAAATCAGCCCCAGCATTTT
NA	TRBV7-2	NA	TRBJ2-7	CASSSRDGPYEQYF	TGTGCCAGCAGCTCCCGGGACGGACCCTACGAGCAGTACTTC
TRBD1	TRBV7-3	NA	TRBJ1-2	CASSLGQGYGYTF	TGTGCCAGCAGCTTGGGACAGGGCTATGGCTACACCTTC
TRBD1	TRBV19	NA	TRBJ2-7	CASSRRQGAYEQYF	TGTGCCAGTAGTAGGAGACAGGGGGCCTACGAGCAGTACTTC
NA	TRBV28	NA	TRBJ1-5	CASTSATVPQHF	TGTGCCAGCACCTCCGCGACTGTGCCCCAGCATTTT
NA	TRBV19	NA	TRBJ2-1	CASSPRLLSSYNEQFF	TGTGCCAGTAGTCCACGACTCCTCAGCTCCTACAATGAGCAGTTCTTC
NA	TRBV27	NA	TRBJ1-1	CASSLGFPRGTEAFF	TGTGCCAGCAGTCTAGGGTTCCCCCGGGGCACTGAAGCTTTCTTT
TRBD1	TRBV2	NA	TRBJ2-5	CASCMGQVGETQYF	TGTGCCAGCTGCATGGGACAGGTCGGAGAGACCCAGTACTTC
NA	TRBV4-3	NA	TRBJ2-1	CASSLRASANPSSYNEQFF	TGCGCCAGCAGCCTCCGGGCTAGCGCCAACCCAAGCTCCTACAATGAGCAGTTCTTC
NA	TRBV28	NA	TRBJ2-5	CASSTSRETQYF	TGTGCCAGCAGCACCTCTCGGGAGACCCAGTACTTC
NA	TRBV30	NA	TRBJ1-2	CAWSVPGVSFYGYTF	TGTGCCTGGAGTGTCCCAGGGGTGAGCTTCTATGGCTACACCTTC
NA	TRBV7-9	NA	TRBJ2-7	CASSLSYEQYF	TGTGCCAGCAGCTTGTCCTACGAGCAGTACTTC
NA	TRBV30	NA	TRBJ1-3	CAWSGGLPSSGNTIYF	TGTGCCTGGAGTGGGGGACTCCCGAGCTCTGGAAACACCATATATTTT
NA	TRBV19	NA	TRBJ2-3	CASSPQGTDTQYF	TGTGCCAGTAGTCCACAGGGTACAGATACGCAGTATTTT
TRBD2	TRBV7-9	NA	TRBJ2-3	CASSPKTSGDTQYF	TGTGCCAGCAGCCCAAAGACTAGCGGAGATACGCAGTATTTT
NA	TRBV2	NA	TRBJ2-5	CASSGSNKYF	TGTGCCAGCAGTGGATCGAATAAGTACTTC
TRBD1	TRBV30	NA	TRBJ1-2	CARRTGSGYGYTF	TGTGCCCGACGGACAGGGAGCGGATATGGCTACACCTTC
NA	TRBV10-3	NA	TRBJ1-5	CAISETGAGQPQHF	TGTGCCATCAGTGAGACCGGGGCCGGTCAGCCCCAGCATTTT
NA	TRBV4-1	NA	TRBJ1-4	CASSQLGATNEKLFF	TGCGCCAGCAGCCAACTGGGTGCAACTAATGAAAAACTGTTTTTT
TRBD2	TRBV28	NA	TRBJ2-7	CASSLVAGEQYF	TGTGCCAGCAGTTTAGTAGCGGGGGAGCAGTACTTC
TRBD2	TRBV18	NA	TRBJ2-5	CASSLTASGSQETQYF	TGTGCCAGCTCACTGACAGCTAGCGGAAGCCAAGAGACCCAGTACTTC
NA	TRBV2	NA	TRBJ1-1	CASSGGMDTEAFF	TGTGCCAGCAGTGGTGGGATGGACACTGAAGCTTTCTTT
NA	TRBV25-1	NA	TRBJ2-5	CASSERTTQYF	TGTGCCAGCAGTGAACGGACGACCCAGTACTTC
NA	TRBV29-1	NA	TRBJ2-7	CSAADISYEQYF	TGCAGCGCAGCGGACATTTCCTACGAGCAGTACTTC
NA	TRBV28	NA	TRBJ2-2	CASSFAGELFF	TGTGCCAGCTCCTTCGCCGGGGAGCTGTTTTTT
NA	TRBV5-1	NA	TRBJ1-1	CASSSSTEAFF	TGCGCCAGCAGCTCGAGCACTGAAGCTTTCTTT
TRBD2	TRBV27	NA	TRBJ2-3	CASSSLAGSDTQYF	TGTGCCAGCAGTAGTTTAGCGGGATCGGATACGCAGTATTTT